This T cell receptor (beta chain) was documented in a study of blood T cell repertoires in COVID-19. The overall study: Acute and convalescent COVID-19 samples came from the United States, Italy and Spain.

This CDR3 is built from 14 residues. Germline loops: CDR1 GTSNPN, CDR2 SVGIG (reference sequence). V trimming: 3 bases; J trimming: 6 bases; junction bases outside the gene matches: 10. Data came from immunoSEQ multiplex PCR; TCRdb stores just in-frame clones and leaves some out. The sample shows almost 40,000 clones, 75% to 90% of them seen only once. Sequenced input: peripheral blood. The sequence derives from a man in his 60s with acute or convalescent COVID-19. V usage is TRBV30 and J usage is TRBJ1-2; 7 nucleotides match TRBD1. This CDR3 is CAWRPGQAGDGYTF. CDR3 sequence (DNA): TGTGCCTGGAGACCCGGACAGGCCGGGGATGGCTACACCTTC.